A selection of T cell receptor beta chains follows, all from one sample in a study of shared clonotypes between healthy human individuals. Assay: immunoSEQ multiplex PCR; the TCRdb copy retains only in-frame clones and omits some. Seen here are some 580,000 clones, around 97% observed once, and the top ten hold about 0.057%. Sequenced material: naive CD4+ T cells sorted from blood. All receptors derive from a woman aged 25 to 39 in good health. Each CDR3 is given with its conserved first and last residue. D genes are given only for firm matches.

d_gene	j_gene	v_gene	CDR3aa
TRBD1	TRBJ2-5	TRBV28	CASSSLGTAQQETQYF
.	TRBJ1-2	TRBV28	CASTLWQGRDGYTF
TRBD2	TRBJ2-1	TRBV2	CASSDWTSAPAGEQFF
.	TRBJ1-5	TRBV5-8	CASSLMYRRNQPQHF
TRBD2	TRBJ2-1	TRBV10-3	CASGAGTSGANEQFF
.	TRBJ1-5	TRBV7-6	CASSFVTGPSQHF
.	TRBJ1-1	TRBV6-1	CASSPRGNTEAFF
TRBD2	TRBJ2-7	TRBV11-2	CASSPPTSGFYEQYF
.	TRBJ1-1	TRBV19	CASSIQGVRVGTEAFF
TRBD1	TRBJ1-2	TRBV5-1	CASSRSTGANYGYTF
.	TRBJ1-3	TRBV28	CASSLFSGNTIYF
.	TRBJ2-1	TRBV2	CASSVLRRNYNEQFF
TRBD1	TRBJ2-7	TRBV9	CASSPRGQDAYEQYF
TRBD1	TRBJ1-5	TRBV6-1	CASSERGRFGNQPQHF
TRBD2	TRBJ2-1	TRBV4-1	CASSQGLAGRGEQFF
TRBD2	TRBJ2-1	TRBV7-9	CASSLATSGSYNEQFF
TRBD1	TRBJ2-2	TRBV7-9	CASRVGTGSRTGELFF
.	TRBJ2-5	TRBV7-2	CASSSLQGYQETQYF
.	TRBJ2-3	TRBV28	CASRLTTSTDTQYF
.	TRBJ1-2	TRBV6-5	CASRFEGGYTF
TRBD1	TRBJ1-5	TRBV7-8	CASSLRDRGPLSNQPQHF
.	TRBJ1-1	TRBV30	CACARGKTEAFF
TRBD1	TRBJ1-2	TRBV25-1	CASSEGQADGIGYTF
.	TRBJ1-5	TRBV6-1	CASRGEVGNQPQHF
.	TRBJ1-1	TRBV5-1	CASSSSRIENTEAFF
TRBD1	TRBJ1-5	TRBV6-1	CASISGQGINQPQHF
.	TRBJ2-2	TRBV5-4	CASSRRGGTRNTGELFF
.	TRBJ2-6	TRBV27	CASGGTASSGANVLTF
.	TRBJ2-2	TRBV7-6	CASSPVSGITGELFF
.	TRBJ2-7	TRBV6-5	CASSSLRANKYEQYF
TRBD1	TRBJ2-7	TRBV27	CASRKDRDNNTSYEQYF
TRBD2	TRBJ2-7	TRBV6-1	CASRKAGASYEQYF
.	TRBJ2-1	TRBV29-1	CSFFLGLSSYNEQFF
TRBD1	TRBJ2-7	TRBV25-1	CASSKSGTGSGEQYF
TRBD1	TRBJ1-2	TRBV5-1	CASSAGQGGYGYTF
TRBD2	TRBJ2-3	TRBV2	CASSVISGRADTQYF
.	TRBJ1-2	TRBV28	CASSLSPDGYTF
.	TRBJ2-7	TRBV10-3	CAIRPILGYEQYF
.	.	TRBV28	CASSIPRDPIYYEQYF
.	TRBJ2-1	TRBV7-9	CASSLFRLGGNEQFF
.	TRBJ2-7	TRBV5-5	CASSFLQGNPYEQYF
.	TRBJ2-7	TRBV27	CASSLIGTYEQYF
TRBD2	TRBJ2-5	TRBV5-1	CASSFYSGRAETQYF
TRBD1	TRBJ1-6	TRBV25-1	CASSELGTAHEYNSPLHF
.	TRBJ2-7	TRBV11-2	CASRINTGMDEQYF
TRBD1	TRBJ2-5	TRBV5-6	CASSSRTGIQETQYF
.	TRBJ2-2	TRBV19	CASSPQVGELFF
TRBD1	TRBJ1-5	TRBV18	CASSPPGTGGYSNQPQHF
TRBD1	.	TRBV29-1	CSVGRDRGYEQYF
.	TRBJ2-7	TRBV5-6	CASSSDGEQYF
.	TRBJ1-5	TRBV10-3	CAISESNLGRPGTQPQHF
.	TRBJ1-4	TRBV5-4	CASSLGDSTNEKLFF
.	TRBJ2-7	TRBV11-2	CASSFRGSYNEQYF
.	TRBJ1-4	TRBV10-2	CASSSSSERIPATNEKLFF
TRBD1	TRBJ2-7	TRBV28	CASSSPGDREFFCEQYF
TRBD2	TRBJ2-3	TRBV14	CASSQLVGGRAGTDTQYF
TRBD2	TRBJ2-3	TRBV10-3	CAIRLAGVSDTQYF
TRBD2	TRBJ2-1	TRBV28	CASSSTSGRVNEQFF
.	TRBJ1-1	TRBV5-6	CASSLDRQDTEAFF